This section outlines one TCR beta chain sequence together with its context. Sequencing was performed with immunoSEQ multiplex PCR; in TCRdb, only in-frame clones are kept and a portion is missing. The table lists under 150,000 clones, around 87% of them singletons. The sample belongs to a study of control samples from healthy donors and cancer patients. Germline loops: CDR1 SNHLY, CDR2 FYNNEI. Deletions cut 7 bases from V and 4 bases from J, with 19 bases between. The CDR3 totals 15 residues. This sequence joins TRBV2 and TRBJ2-5, with D tentatively TRBD2 (6 bases). The clonotype comes from a man aged 55 to 70 in good health. What was sequenced was blood. CDR3 loop: CASTTGGLGVETQYF. CDR3 bases: TGTGCCAGCACTACCGGAGGGTTGGGCGTAGAGACCCAGTACTTC.